The 19 T cell receptor beta chains below were found in one sample sequenced in a study of early T cells in non-severe SARS-CoV-2 infection. TCRdb independently ran MiXCR on the 5' RACE reads; one entry per CDR3 protein. The sample lists around 62,000 distinct CDR3 sequences; around an eighth were seen once. The material sequenced was whole blood. The receptors derive from an adult who was a healthcare worker with PCR-confirmed SARS-CoV-2 infection or an uninfected control (not recorded which).

In its sample, this clonotype was seen a few times. The V gene is TRBV10-3, the J gene TRBJ2-2; D is undetermined. This CDR3 spans 13 amino acids. V shed 7 bases and J shed 3 bases, with 9 bases lying between them. Germline assignment: CDR1 ENHRY and CDR2 SYGVKD. The CDR3 sequence: CAITPRDTGELFF. The CDR3 DNA is TGTGCCATCACCCCCCGGGACACCGGGGAGCTGTTTTTT.

The CDR3 loop reads CASSWDWDYEQYF. The CDR3 DNA is TGTGCCAGCAGCTGGGACTGGGACTACGAGCAGTACTTC. The chain links TRBV7-2 to TRBJ2-7; D perhaps matches TRBD2 (6 bases). The CDR3 covers 13 residues. Germline V gene sequence: CDR1 SGHTA, CDR2 FQGNSA. V was shortened by 4 bases and J by 3 bases, with 10 bases between the two germline ends.

V gene TRBV12-3 or TRBV12-4 combines with J gene TRBJ1-4; TRBD1 matches 7 bases. Germline trimming cut 3 bases from V and 8 bases from J; bases unmatched to any gene: 6. The CDR3 runs to 14 residues. The CDR3 DNA sequence: TGTGCCAGCAGTTTCAGACAGGGCGGCGAAAAACTGTTTTTT. This translates into CASSFRQGGEKLFF.

This clonotype occurred many times. The chain has TRBV7-2 and TRBJ2-5; D is undetermined. V lost 3 bases to trimming and J lost 2 bases, with 13 bases between them. Germline CDR1 is SGHTA and CDR2 is FQGNSA. The CDR3 covers 15 residues. CDR3 DNA: TGTGCCAGCAGCTTTACCGCGGATCCACAAGAGACCCAGTACTTC. Translating gives CASSFTADPQETQYF.

The chain carries TRBV7-9 and TRBJ2-7; TRBD2 matches 7 bases. V lost 5 bases, J lost 7 bases, and 14 bases stayed unmatched. The length of the CDR3 is 15 residues. The germline V gene has CDR1 SEHNR and CDR2 FQNEAQ (reference sequence). The CDR3 protein is CASSPFFGGDVEQYF. The DNA for the CDR3 is TGTGCCAGCAGCCCTTTTTTTGGGGGGGATGTGGAGCAGTACTTC.

J is TRBJ2-4 and V is TRBV5-1, with 11 bases lining up with TRBD2. V dropped 4 bases and J dropped 0; count of bases not matched to a gene: 3. The CDR3 consists of 16 residues. The V gene's germline CDR1 is SGHRS and CDR2 YFSETQ. The CDR3 is CASSQLAGEAKNIQYF. The CDR3 DNA reads as TGCGCCAGCAGCCAACTAGCGGGAGAAGCCAAAAACATTCAGTACTTC.

The chain employs TRBV5-1 and TRBJ2-7; 12 bases match TRBD1. CDR3 size: 13 residues. J gave up 5 bases and V 7 bases, and 4 bases lay outside the gene matches. Germline CDR1 reads SGHRS; CDR2 reads YFSETQ. The CDR3 reads CASQGQGANEQYF. DNA for the CDR3: TGCGCCAGCCAGGGACAGGGGGCGAACGAGCAGTACTTC. Based on the CDR3 plus reference TRBV5-1 and TRBJ2-7, the full variable domain is KAGVTQTPRYLIKTRGQQVTLSCSPISGHRSVSWYQQTPGQGLQFLFEYFSETQRNKGNFPGRFSGRQFSNSRSEMNVSTLELGDSALYLCASQGQGANEQYFGPGTRLTVT.

This clonotype was seen ten or more times. V gene TRBV29-1 combines with J gene TRBJ1-4; a weak D match, TRBD1 (5 bases). The CDR3 extends over 11 amino acids. Germline CDR1 SQVTM, CDR2 ANQGSEA. Trimming shortened V by 4 bases and J by 12 bases, and 12 bases separated the two germline ends. The CDR3: CSVAGGGQLFF. As DNA, the CDR3 is TGCAGCGTTGCGGGGGGAGGGCAACTGTTTTTT.

The chain carries TRBV11-2 and TRBJ2-6, with a tentative D call TRBD2 (6 bases). Germline assignment: CDR1 SGHAT and CDR2 FQNNGV. Trimming removed 7 bases at V and 1 base at J, with 14 bases between. CDR3 length: 16 residues. The CDR3 coding sequence is TGTGCCAGCACCCGAACCGGGGGATCTGGGGCCAACGTCCTGACTTTC. Its protein is CASTRTGGSGANVLTF.

This clonotype was recorded at least ten times. The rearrangement joins TRBV28 to TRBJ2-5; 12 bases line up with TRBD1. Germline loops: CDR1 MDHEN, CDR2 SYDVKM. Trimming took 5 bases from V and 4 from J; bases not matched to a gene: 5. CDR3 length: 15 amino acids. The CDR3 bases are TGTGCCAGCAGTCGGGACAGGGGGCTCTCAGAGACCCAGTACTTC. This gives the protein CASSRDRGLSETQYF.

The gene calls are TRBV6-5 and TRBJ1-1; D remains ambiguous. From germline, CDR1 is MNHEY and CDR2 SVGAGI. The CDR3 contains 15 residues. V was cut by 5 bases and J by 5 bases, with 18 bases left in between. The CDR3 sequence: CASSAPRGRGTEAFF. CDR3 DNA sequence: TGTGCCAGCAGTGCCCCTCGAGGGCGAGGGACTGAAGCTTTCTTT.

The chain uses TRBV10-1 and TRBJ2-3; D not certain. The ends were cut back, 3 bases at V and 7 bases at J, with 8 bases in the middle. Germline CDR1 and CDR2: WNHNN and SYGVQD (reference sequence). CDR3 size: 12 residues. This CDR3 is CASSDTANTQYF. The CDR3 region has the DNA TGCGCCAGCAGTGATACCGCGAATACGCAGTATTTT.

The chain combines TRBV6-6 with TRBJ2-3; 8 bases align to TRBD2. CDR1 and CDR2 (germline): MNHNY, SVGAGI (reference sequence). After removal of 6 bases from V and 2 bases from J, the junction contained 4 bases not matched to a gene. This CDR3 region has 14 residues. CDR3 loop: CASRPLAATDTQYF. For the CDR3, the DNA is TGTGCCAGCAGACCACTAGCGGCCACAGATACGCAGTATTTT.

Many counts were recorded for this clonotype. V gene TRBV6-5 combines with J gene TRBJ2-2; 16 nucleotides agree with TRBD2. There are 21 residues in the CDR3. CDR1 is MNHEY and CDR2 is SVGAGI in the germline V gene. V lost 4 bases and J lost 4; bases outside the gene matches: 15. Written as DNA, the CDR3 is TGTGCCAGCAGTTCCAACAGGAGACCCGGGACTAGCGGGAGGGTCACCGGGGAGCTGTTTTTT. It encodes CASSSNRRPGTSGRVTGELFF.

This clonotype was observed at least ten times. This sequence joins TRBV24-1 and TRBJ2-3, with 9 bases aligning to TRBD2. The junction had 5 bases not matched to a gene; V was cut back by 4 bases and J by 4 bases. Per the germline V gene, CDR1 is KGHDR and CDR2 is SFDVKD. This CDR3 has 15 amino acids. The CDR3 loop is CATSDGREGADTQYF. As DNA, the CDR3 is TGTGCCACCAGTGACGGGCGGGAGGGCGCAGATACGCAGTATTTT.

This clonotype was counted between two and nine times. The chain is built from TRBV7-3 and TRBJ2-7; possibly TRBD2 for D (6 bases). The CDR3 is 15 amino acids. CDR1 is SGHTA and CDR2 is FQGTGA in the germline V gene. V was trimmed by 0 bases and J by 2 bases, leaving 11 bases between them. The CDR3 region has the DNA TGTGCCAGCAGCTTAACCGGCGGGGCAACCTACGAGCAGTACTTC. It specifies CASSLTGGATYEQYF.

This clonotype occurred many times. The chain employs TRBV20-1 and TRBJ2-2; 7 nucleotides align to TRBD1. This CDR3 is 13 amino acids long. Germline-derived CDR1 and CDR2 are DFQATT and SNEGSKA (reference sequence). Trimming took 3 bases from V and 5 from J; bases not matched to a gene: 3. CDR3 DNA: TGCAGTGCTAGCCAGGGGGTGACCGGGGAGCTGTTTTTT. Translation: CSASQGVTGELFF.

The table lists this clonotype with many counts. The rearrangement joins TRBV28 to TRBJ1-2, with D possibly being TRBD1 (5 bases). V was clipped by 3 bases and J by 3 bases, with 11 bases between them. The V gene's germline CDR1 is MDHEN and CDR2 SYDVKM. The CDR3 length is 14 residues. The CDR3 sequence is CASSLYDSDYGYTF. The CDR3 DNA is TGTGCCAGCAGTTTGTACGACAGCGACTATGGCTACACCTTC.

In its sample, this clonotype was seen a few times. This chain connects TRBV5-1 to TRBJ1-3; unclear D gene. The germline CDR1 and CDR2 sequences are SGHRS and YFSETQ. The CDR3 runs to 12 residues. V shed 6 bases and J shed 3 bases, with 7 bases lying between them. The DNA of the CDR3 is TGCGCCAGCACGGAGGATGGAAACACCATATATTTT. This translates into CASTEDGNTIYF.